This is a list of T cell receptor beta chains from one sample in a study of blood T cells in healthy people across ages. TCRdb redid the calling of the 5' RACE reads with MiXCR, one entry per CDR3 protein. The sample shows a few hundred thousand distinct CDR3 sequences, 25% to 30% of them seen only once. What was sequenced was blood. These receptors all come from a woman in her 70s in good health. CDR3s include the opening cysteine and the closing phenylalanine or tryptophan. A clone size is listed for some rows: how often the clone was seen (once, few, many), or a class if it is expanded.

clone size: once; V gene: TRBV20-1; CDR3 length: 14; CDR3 protein: CSARALAGIYEQYF
clone size: -; V gene: TRBV10-3; CDR3 length: 14; CDR3 protein: CAISDWGKGTEAFF
clone size: -; V gene: TRBV6-5; CDR3 length: 14; CDR3 protein: CASSYLTGRDGYTF
clone size: -; V gene: TRBV6-2/TRBV6-3; CDR3 length: 16; CDR3 protein: CASSRLLAANQETQYF
clone size: few; V gene: TRBV20-1; CDR3 length: 11; CDR3 protein: CSGGPADTQYF
clone size: -; V gene: TRBV20-1; CDR3 length: 15; CDR3 protein: CSARDPGRSNYGYTF
clone size: -; V gene: TRBV6-5; CDR3 length: 14; CDR3 protein: CASSLGLRNYEQYF
clone size: -; V gene: TRBV4-3; CDR3 length: 16; CDR3 protein: CASSQGSARRADTQYF
clone size: few; V gene: TRBV7-9; CDR3 length: 14; CDR3 protein: CASTIMTGGNEQFF
clone size: few; V gene: TRBV7-8; CDR3 length: 14; CDR3 protein: CASSLASSNQPQHF
clone size: few; V gene: TRBV10-3; CDR3 length: 13; CDR3 protein: CAIRGGDTGEAFF
clone size: few; V gene: TRBV5-1; CDR3 length: 14; CDR3 protein: CASSPGQLNQSQHF
clone size: -; V gene: TRBV7-2; CDR3 length: 14; CDR3 protein: CASSLDRHASGYTF
clone size: -; V gene: TRBV3-1; CDR3 length: 14; CDR3 protein: CASSPAPVGTEASF
clone size: many; V gene: TRBV5-1; CDR3 length: 14; CDR3 protein: CASSPGAVRETQYF
clone size: -; V gene: TRBV20-1; CDR3 length: 14; CDR3 protein: CSAVSGVRGDTQYF
clone size: few; V gene: TRBV18; CDR3 length: 16; CDR3 protein: CASSPLIRQRDTEAFF
clone size: -; V gene: TRBV5-5; CDR3 length: 15; CDR3 protein: CASSFPGTGFETQYF
clone size: -; V gene: TRBV5-1; CDR3 length: 15; CDR3 protein: CASSLGAGRIYEQYF
clone size: -; V gene: TRBV20-1; CDR3 length: 18; CDR3 protein: CSARDPSPAGANQETQYF
clone size: many; V gene: TRBV7-9; CDR3 length: 16; CDR3 protein: CASSFLRGQGDEKLFF
clone size: few; V gene: TRBV6-1; CDR3 length: 16; CDR3 protein: CASSVGQGQYNSPLHF
clone size: -; V gene: TRBV7-2; CDR3 length: 14; CDR3 protein: CASGTRGGGIEQFF
clone size: many; V gene: TRBV6-2/TRBV6-3; CDR3 length: 13; CDR3 protein: CASKKTGSYEQYF
clone size: -; V gene: TRBV6-6; CDR3 length: 13; CDR3 protein: CASSYSETGELFF
clone size: once; V gene: TRBV4-1; CDR3 length: 16; CDR3 protein: CASSQLLLAGQETQYF
clone size: -; V gene: TRBV5-1; CDR3 length: 15; CDR3 protein: CASSLGQGASGELFF
clone size: -; V gene: TRBV6-2/TRBV6-3; CDR3 length: 14; CDR3 protein: CAGMRTSFSYEQYF
clone size: few; V gene: TRBV20-1; CDR3 length: 14; CDR3 protein: CSARAGATGSGYTF
clone size: -; V gene: TRBV7-9; CDR3 length: 14; CDR3 protein: CASSPRRSYNEQFF
clone size: few; V gene: TRBV20-1; CDR3 length: 19; CDR3 protein: CSALGGLAGPQRGWNEQFF
clone size: few; V gene: TRBV4-3; CDR3 length: 18; CDR3 protein: CASSQEAGGRSGANVLTF
clone size: few; V gene: TRBV7-2; CDR3 length: 14; CDR3 protein: CASSLRGPGYGYTF
clone size: -; V gene: TRBV18; CDR3 length: 12; CDR3 protein: CASTMTGIEAFF
clone size: few; V gene: TRBV21-1; CDR3 length: 15; CDR3 protein: CASSNYRDRGYGYTF
clone size: few; V gene: TRBV5-1; CDR3 length: 16; CDR3 protein: CASSLMRGGSQETQYF
clone size: few; V gene: TRBV20-1; CDR3 length: 14; CDR3 protein: CSASEPRIFYGYTF
clone size: -; V gene: TRBV6-2/TRBV6-3; CDR3 length: 15; CDR3 protein: CASSYPSGAQETQYF
clone size: -; V gene: TRBV5-1; CDR3 length: 16; CDR3 protein: CASSLSGTGESPGYTF
clone size: few; V gene: TRBV5-1; CDR3 length: 15; CDR3 protein: CASSVTGAKQETQYF
clone size: -; V gene: TRBV20-1; CDR3 length: 15; CDR3 protein: CSAPIGTGPQETQYF
clone size: -; V gene: TRBV5-1; CDR3 length: 17; CDR3 protein: CASSLISEGQTTDTQYF
clone size: few; V gene: TRBV12-3/TRBV12-4; CDR3 length: 14; CDR3 protein: CASSPRRPNEKLFF
clone size: few; V gene: TRBV21-1; CDR3 length: 15; CDR3 protein: CASSKGAGTTYEQYF
clone size: few; V gene: TRBV15; CDR3 length: 16; CDR3 protein: CATSRGGTSSYNEQFF